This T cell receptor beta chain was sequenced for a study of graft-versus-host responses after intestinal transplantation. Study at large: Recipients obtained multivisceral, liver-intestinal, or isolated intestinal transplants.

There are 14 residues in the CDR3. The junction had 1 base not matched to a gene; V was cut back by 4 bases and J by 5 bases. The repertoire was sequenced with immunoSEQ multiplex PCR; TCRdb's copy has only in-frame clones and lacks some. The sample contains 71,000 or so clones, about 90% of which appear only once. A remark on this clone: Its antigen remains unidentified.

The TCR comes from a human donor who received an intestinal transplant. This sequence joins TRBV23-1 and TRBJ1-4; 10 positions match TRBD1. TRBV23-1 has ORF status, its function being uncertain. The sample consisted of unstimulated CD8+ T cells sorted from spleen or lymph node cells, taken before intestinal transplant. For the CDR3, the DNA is TGCGCCAGCAGTCCGGACAGGGGGAATGAAAAACTGTTTTTT. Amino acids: CASSPDRGNEKLFF.